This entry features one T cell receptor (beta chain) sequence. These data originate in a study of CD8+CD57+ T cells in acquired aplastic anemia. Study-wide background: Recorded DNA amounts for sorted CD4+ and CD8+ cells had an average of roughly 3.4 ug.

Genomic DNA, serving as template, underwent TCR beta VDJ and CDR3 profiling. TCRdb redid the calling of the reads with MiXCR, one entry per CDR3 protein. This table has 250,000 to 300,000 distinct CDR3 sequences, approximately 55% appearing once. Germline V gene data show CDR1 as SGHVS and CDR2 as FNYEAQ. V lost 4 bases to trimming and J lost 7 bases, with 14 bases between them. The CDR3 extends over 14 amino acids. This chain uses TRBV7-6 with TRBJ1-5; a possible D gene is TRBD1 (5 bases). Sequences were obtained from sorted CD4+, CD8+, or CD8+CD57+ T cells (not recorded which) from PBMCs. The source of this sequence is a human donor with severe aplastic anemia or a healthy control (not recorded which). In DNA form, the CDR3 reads TGTGCCAGCAGCTCCTTGCAGGGTTTCCAGCCCCAGCATTTT. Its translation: CASSSLQGFQPQHF.